The source of this T cell receptor beta chain is a study of CD8+ T cells in alopecia areata (dated by TCRdb to about 2018). Study-level background: The treated patients, all with moderate-to-severe alopecia areata, were enrolled in an open-label pilot trial of oral tofacitinib given at 5 to 10 mg twice daily. The SALT score, which quantifies the percentage of affected scalp surface area, was used to measure disease severity in treated patients. The RNA source kit depended on sample type: the PAXgene miRNA kit for fixed scalp, the miRNeasy kit for PBMCs, and the RNeasy kit for mouse skin. Tofacitinib was administered for 6 to 18 months, and 6 months of follow-up off drug were then conducted to assess delayed response and recurrence. TCRbeta CDR3 regions were amplified by immunoSEQ multiplex PCR using 35 Vbeta forward and 13 Jbeta reverse primers. Tofacitinib-treated patients had biopsies at baseline and at 4 and 24 weeks of treatment, with a later scalp biopsy in several patients. High-throughput TCRbeta sequencing was used to examine T cell clonal expansion in alopecia areata in both the C3H/HeJ mouse model and human patients. Human TCRbeta sequencing covered scalp tissue and sorted CD4+ and CD8+ peripheral blood T cells from patchy and totalis/universalis alopecia areata patients and healthy controls. Scalp clonality was compared among normal scalp (n=4), patchy alopecia areata scalp (n=8), and alopecia totalis/universalis scalp (n=8).

Comments on this clone: Its cognate antigen has yet to be identified. The input lacks base qualities; no much larger clone sits a single base away.

The library was produced with the immunoSEQ multiplex PCR assay. To provide template for TCR sequencing, every sample had RNA extracted and reverse transcribed into cDNA. SuperScript III was used for first-strand cDNA synthesis, primed with a 2:1 mix of oligo-dT and random hexamers. A synthetic immune receptor repertoire was used to assess amplification bias, and residual bias was removed computationally. Processing in the source paper ran as follows. Raw reads were preprocessed to remove errors, and CDR3 was defined according to IMGT conventions as the region from the conserved cysteine to phenylalanine. Clonality was computed by normalizing Shannon entropy by log2 of the number of productive unique TCRs and subtracting the result from 1. Whether scalp clones were CD4 or CD8 was inferred by matching scalp TCRbeta sequences against CD4 and CD8 repertoires sorted from blood. TCRdb carries this immuneACCESS record with in-frame sequences only. Its versions omit some clonotypes, under half of them owing to an unresolved V gene in the studies checked, with the rest unexplained. The DNA was the basis for D and trimming; V, J and clone size are from that table. The sample table lists approximately 190,000 clones, about 62% of them with a count of one. The top ten clones comprise about 5.1% of the sample.

On the study overall, not on this receptor specifically: The treated cohort was small, with a single nonresponder, so links between baseline CD8+ expansion and response need larger studies. Resident alphabeta T cells in normal human skin are also sequenced, complicating scalp TCR repertoire analysis, unlike mouse skin dominated by gammadelta T cells. TCR sequences shared between patients were less clear than in mice, possibly partly because of HLA diversity in the patient population. Higher clonality and more expanded CD8+ clones were observed in lesional scalp than in normal scalp, particularly in alopecia totalis/universalis, a finding suggestive of antigenic drive. With tofacitinib, both scalp clonality and the number of expanded CD8+ clones among the top 100 scalp clones went down significantly. Many expanded lesional clones persisted in scalp and blood during tofacitinib treatment, which may partly explain relapse after stopping treatment.

In the paper's terms, the time point label means: 24 weeks on oral tofacitinib. The sample's treatment or condition label is to be understood as: oral pan-JAK inhibitor, 5-10 mg twice daily. Lesional scalp punch biopsies and peripheral blood were obtained from alopecia areata patients. After PBMCs were isolated by density centrifugation and stained for CD3, CD4 and CD8, a FACSAria was used to sort CD4+ and CD8+ T cells. The sequenced sample was CD4+ T cells sorted from blood, obtained at week 24, from a patient treated with tofacitinib. The TCR comes from a human donor with alopecia areata.

CDR3 loop: CAWSRLASHEQYF. In nucleotides, the sequence is TGTGCCTGGAGCAGACTAGCGTCCCACGAGCAGTACTTC. Here the chain combines TRBV30 and TRBJ2-7; 8 of the junction bases match TRBD2. Its CDR3 holds 13 amino acids, cysteine through phenylalanine. The read is trimmed to its CDR3 DNA, 39 bases read in frame from base 1. V trim: 3 bases; J trim: 5 bases; unmatched bases: 6. The germline V gene (reference sequence) provides CDR1 GTSNPN and CDR2 SVGIG.